Each of the 21 T cell receptor beta chains below was sequenced from the same sample in a study of T cell changes during pregnancy in multiple sclerosis. Method: immunoSEQ multiplex PCR; TCRdb's copy keeps in-frame clones and lacks some. The sample lists 98,000 or so clones, about 94% occurring once. Sequencing used peripheral blood, obtained after pregnancy. These receptors were obtained from a female donor with multiple sclerosis, enrolled in a pregnancy study.

The V call is TRBV23-1, the J call TRBJ2-2, with D perhaps TRBD2 (7 bases). TRBV23-1 is sorted into the ORF group, with uncertain function. The CDR3 length is 16 residues. The V end lost 6 bases, the J end lost 6 bases, and 20 bases lay between the germline ends. CDR3 coding DNA: TGCGCCAGCAGCGCGGGGGAGGGGGTGGCCCCCGGGGAGCTGTTTTTT. Its translation is CASSAGEGVAPGELFF.

The J gene is TRBJ2-1, the V gene TRBV28; 9 nucleotides align to TRBD2. CDR1 MDHEN and CDR2 SYDVKM come from the germline V gene. Trimming took 6 bases from V and 5 from J; bases not matched to a gene: 23. This CDR3 has 20 amino acids. For the CDR3, the DNA is TGTGCCAGCAGCCCCTTGGTGCTAGCGGGATTAGGACGATTAGACAATGAGCAGTTCTTC. It is translated as CASSPLVLAGLGRLDNEQFF.

The J gene is TRBJ2-5, the V gene TRBV5-1; D gene ambiguous. Trimming removed 2 bases at V and 5 bases at J, with 4 bases between. This CDR3 has 11 residues. The germline V gene encodes CDR1 SGHRS and CDR2 YFSETQ. This CDR3 is CASSLEETQYF. The CDR3 bases are TGCGCCAGCAGCTTAGAGGAGACCCAGTACTTC.

The chain recombines TRBV28 with TRBJ2-7; D might be TRBD2 (6 bases). Germline CDR1 reads MDHEN; CDR2 reads SYDVKM. Trimming left V 6 bases short and J 0 bases short, with 15 bases between. This CDR3 comprises 15 residues. The CDR3 DNA reads TGTGCCAGCAGGGGCCCCGGGGGATTCTCCTACGAGCAGTACTTC. It specifies CASRGPGGFSYEQYF.

V and J are TRBV7-2 and TRBJ1-2; 8 bases are a match to TRBD1. Germline lookup yields CDR1 SGHTA and CDR2 FQGNSA. This CDR3 spans 18 amino acids. V shed 1 base and J 3 bases; nucleotides not matched to a gene: 13. This CDR3 is CASSLGRTGYGSDYGYTF. The CDR3 DNA follows: TGTGCCAGCAGCTTAGGGCGGACAGGGTATGGGTCTGACTATGGCTACACCTTC.

The chain links TRBV9 to TRBJ2-1, with 8 bases that match TRBD2. The CDR3 loop spans 14 amino acids. The V and J ends lost 0 bases and 6 bases, in that order; junction bases with no gene match: 2. CDR1 and CDR2 (germline): SGDLS, YYNGEE. The CDR3 region has the DNA TGTGCCAGCAGCGTAGTTAGCGGGACCAATGAGCAGTTCTTC. Residues: CASSVVSGTNEQFF.

This clone was found once. The rearrangement links TRBV28 to TRBJ2-5; TRBD2 matches at 15 bases. CDR1 MDHEN and CDR2 SYDVKM come from the germline V gene. This CDR3 has 17 amino acids. V was pared by 5 bases and J by 2 bases, with 6 bases of the junction left unmatched. This CDR3 reads CASSKPGLAGGQETQYF. CDR3 sequence (DNA): TGTGCCAGCAGTAAGCCGGGACTAGCGGGAGGACAAGAGACCCAGTACTTC.

The chain couples TRBV6-6 to TRBJ2-7; maybe TRBD1 (5 bases). The V end lost 9 bases, the J end lost 3 bases, and 15 bases lay between the germline ends. Germline values: CDR1 MNHNY, CDR2 SVGAGI (reference sequence). This CDR3 region has 13 residues. The CDR3 nucleotides are TGTGCCAGTTCGGACACCGACCTCTACGAGCAGTACTTC. This encodes CASSDTDLYEQYF.

DNA of the CDR3: TGTGCCAGCAGTCCCCAGGGGCTAAAGCCCAACTACGAGCAGTACTTC. This gives the protein CASSPQGLKPNYEQYF. The V call is TRBV28, the J call TRBJ2-7; possible D gene TRBD1, 6 bases. V lost 5 bases, J lost 3 bases, and 20 bases lay in between. The V gene's germline CDR1 is MDHEN and CDR2 SYDVKM. CDR3 length: 16 residues.

The chain is built from TRBV19 and TRBJ2-3; 9 bases align to TRBD2. The CDR3 is made up of 15 amino acids. CDR1 and CDR2 from the germline V gene are LNHDA and SQIVND (reference sequence). After removal of 1 base from V and 1 base from J, the junction contained 0 bases not matched to a gene. CDR3 coding DNA: TGTGCCAGTAGTATAGGGACTAGCGGCACAGATACGCAGTATTTT. Protein: CASSIGTSGTDTQYF.

The rearrangement joins TRBV25-1 to TRBJ2-5, with TRBD1 matching over 9 bases. The CDR3 is 15 amino acids. After removal of 3 bases from V and 5 bases from J, the junction contained 7 bases not matched to a gene. Looked up from germline, CDR1 is MGHDK and CDR2 is SYGVNS. The CDR3 sequence is CASSDPGQGRETQYF. The CDR3 DNA is TGTGCCAGCAGTGACCCGGGACAGGGAAGGGAGACCCAGTACTTC. The entire variable domain, with the rest obtained from reference TRBV25-1 and TRBJ2-5, is as follows: EADIYQTPRYLVIGTGKKITLECSQTMGHDKMYWYQQDPGMELHLIHYSYGVNSTEKGDLSSESTVSRIRTEHFPLTLESARPSHTSQYLCASSDPGQGRETQYFGPGTRLLVL.

V gene TRBV2 combines with J gene TRBJ1-5; the D gene is possibly TRBD1 (5 bases). V was trimmed by 2 bases and J by 4 bases, leaving 9 bases between them. The CDR3 loop spans 14 amino acids. Per germline, CDR1 SNHLY and CDR2 FYNNEI. Written as DNA, the CDR3 is TGTGCCAGCAGTGAAAGGCAGGGAAATCAGCCCCAGCATTTT. Encoded protein: CASSERQGNQPQHF. The full variable domain, in which reference TRBV2 and TRBJ1-5 provide the parts outside the CDR3, is EPEVTQTPSHQVTQMGQEVILRCVPISNHLYFYWYRQILGQKVEFLVSFYNNEISEKSEIFDDQFSVERPDGSNFTLKIRSTKLEDSAMYFCASSERQGNQPQHFGDGTRLSIL.

The sample holds one count of this clone. The V gene is TRBV7-9, the J gene TRBJ2-1; 8 nucleotides align to TRBD1. The CDR3 totals 14 residues. The V and J ends lost 4 bases and 10 bases, in that order; junction bases with no gene match: 9. Germline loops: CDR1 SEHNR, CDR2 FQNEAQ (reference sequence). CDR3 nucleotides: TGTGCCAGCAGCTCTGGGGACAGGTCGCGGGAGCAGTTCTTC. Protein sequence: CASSSGDRSREQFF. The entire variable domain, with the rest obtained from reference TRBV7-9 and TRBJ2-1, is as follows: DTGVSQNPRHKITKRGQNVTFRCDPISEHNRLYWYRQTLGQGPEFLTYFQNEAQLEKSRLLSDRFSAERPKGSFSTLEIQRTEQGDSAMYLCASSSGDRSREQFFGPGTRLTVL.

The V call is TRBV5-1, the J call TRBJ2-3; 13 bases match TRBD2. The CDR3 sequence is 17 residues long. Germline loops: CDR1 SGHRS, CDR2 YFSETQ. Trimming removed 4 bases from V and 4 bases from J; junction bases left unmatched: 9. CDR3 loop: CASSVRTSGRGADTQYF. Here the CDR3 DNA reads TGCGCCAGCAGCGTCCGAACTAGCGGGAGGGGGGCAGATACGCAGTATTTT.

This chain links TRBV27 with TRBJ2-7, with 8 positions matching TRBD1. The CDR3 extends over 15 amino acids. J was trimmed by 0 bases and V by 3 bases; bases with no gene match: 4. The V gene's germline CDR1 is MNHEY and CDR2 SMNVEV (reference sequence). CDR3 residues: CASSFPGQGSYEQYF. CDR3 DNA sequence: TGTGCCAGCAGTTTCCCAGGACAGGGCTCCTACGAGCAGTACTTC.

This clone has at least ten counts. V usage is TRBV2 and J usage is TRBJ2-7, with 11 bases matching TRBD2. The CDR3 spans 20 residues. CDR1 SNHLY and CDR2 FYNNEI come from the germline V gene. Unmatched junction bases numbered 14, after V lost 0 bases and J lost 1 base. For the CDR3, the DNA is TGTGCCAGCAGTGAAGCAAGAGGACTAGCGGGCTATCGGTCTTCCTACGAGCAGTACTTC. Protein sequence: CASSEARGLAGYRSSYEQYF.

The chain employs TRBV25-1 and TRBJ2-1; D uncertain. Germline V gene sequence: CDR1 MGHDK, CDR2 SYGVNS. Trimming stripped 5 bases from V and 6 bases from J, with 5 bases between. The CDR3 covers 11 residues. CDR3 nucleotide sequence: TGTGCCAGCAGTCTAGGCAATGAGCAGTTCTTC. Amino acids: CASSLGNEQFF.

The chain recombines TRBV9 with TRBJ2-2; 10 bases agree with TRBD2. This CDR3 has 17 residues. CDR1 is SGDLS, CDR2 YYNGEE, per germline. The V segment lost 8 bases and the J segment 1 base; nucleotides outside the gene matches: 11. CDR3 sequence reads: CASHTSGERQNTGELFF. In DNA form, the CDR3 reads TGTGCCAGTCATACTAGCGGGGAGAGACAGAACACCGGGGAGCTGTTTTTT. The full variable domain, rest sourced from reference TRBV9 and TRBJ2-2, is DSGVTQTPKHLITATGQRVTLRCSPRSGDLSVYWYQQSLDQGLQFLIQYYNGEERAKGNILERFSAQQFPDLHSELNLSSLELGDSALYFCASHTSGERQNTGELFFGEGSRLTVL.

This chain links TRBV27 with TRBJ2-5; the match to TRBD1 covers 7 bases. This CDR3 region has 14 residues. The junction had 4 bases not matched to a gene; V was cut back by 1 base and J by 5 bases. Germline CDR1 reads MNHEY; CDR2 reads SMNVEV (reference sequence). The CDR3 spells CASSLYRGWETQYF. In DNA, the CDR3 is TGTGCCAGCAGTTTATACAGGGGTTGGGAGACCCAGTACTTC.

The J gene is TRBJ2-7, the V gene TRBV5-4; TRBD2 matches at 8 bases. CDR1 SGHNT and CDR2 YYREEE come from the germline V gene (reference sequence). The V gene end was trimmed by 4 bases and the J gene end by 7 bases; junction bases not matched to a gene: 16. The CDR3 extends over 16 amino acids. CDR3 nucleotide sequence: TGTGCCAGCAGCCCTCCCCCCCAAGCGGGAGTCGGGGAGCAGTACTTC. This gives the protein CASSPPPQAGVGEQYF.

The chain has TRBV6-5 and TRBJ2-3; 7 bases agree with TRBD1. In germline, CDR1 is MNHEY, CDR2 SVGAGI. The CDR3 contains 13 residues. The V segment lost 8 bases and the J segment 2 bases; nucleotides outside the gene matches: 4. CDR3 DNA: TGTGCCAGCCGTGGACAGGTCACAGATACGCAGTATTTT. This codes for CASRGQVTDTQYF.